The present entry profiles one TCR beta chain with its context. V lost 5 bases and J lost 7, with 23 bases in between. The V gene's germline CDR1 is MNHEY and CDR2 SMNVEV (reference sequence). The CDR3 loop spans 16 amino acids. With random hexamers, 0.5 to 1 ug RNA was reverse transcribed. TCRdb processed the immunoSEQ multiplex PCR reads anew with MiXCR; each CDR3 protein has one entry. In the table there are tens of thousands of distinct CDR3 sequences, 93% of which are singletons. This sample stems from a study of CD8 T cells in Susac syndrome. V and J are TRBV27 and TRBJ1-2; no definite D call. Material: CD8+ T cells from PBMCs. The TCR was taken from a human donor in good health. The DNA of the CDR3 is TGTGCCAGCAGTCCCCTCCTAGTTGGGGTGAGAGGTGGCTACACCTTC. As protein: CASSPLLVGVRGGYTF.